A single sample gave rise to the 29 T cell receptor beta chains below, sequenced in a study of vaccination effects on CD4 cells after COVID-19. It was after approximately 11 days of culture that CD4+ T cells were isolated. Generated by immunoSEQ multiplex PCR, the TCRdb table keeps only in-frame clones and is missing some. The profile shows tens of thousands of clones, 65% of them singletons. Antigens of these TCRs are unknown. Sequenced here: CD4+ T cells from PBMCs cultured without peptide, sampled before COVID-19 vaccination. The receptor set was obtained from a human donor who received a COVID-19 vaccine.

The rearrangement uses TRBV19 and TRBJ2-3; 8 bases match TRBD2. The CDR3 is 16 residues long. Germline CDR1 is LNHDA and CDR2 is SQIVND (reference sequence). The V gene end was trimmed by 5 bases and the J gene end by 0 bases; junction bases not matched to a gene: 7. The CDR3 DNA reads TGTGCCAGTAGTGCTCCGGGGGGGAAAAGCACAGATACGCAGTATTTT. Residues: CASSAPGGKSTDTQYF. Supplemented by reference TRBV19 and TRBJ2-3, the full variable domain reads DGGITQSPKYLFRKEGQNVTLSCEQNLNHDAMYWYRQDPGQGLRLIYYSQIVNDFQKGDIAEGYSVSREKKESFPLTVTSAQKNPTAFYLCASSAPGGKSTDTQYFGPGTRLTVL.

This clone was counted between two and nine times. The sample contains more than one DNA sequence encoding this CDR3. This rearrangement joins TRBV5-1 to TRBJ1-4; D remains unclear. From germline, CDR1 is SGHRS and CDR2 YFSETQ. Trimming took 3 bases from V and 0 from J, leaving 6 bases between them. The CDR3 is 14 amino acids. CDR3 in amino acids: CASSSTSTNEKLFF. CDR3 coding DNA: TGCGCCAGCAGCTCGACGTCAACTAATGAAAAACTGTTTTTT.

A few counts support this clone. V is TRBV24-1 and J is TRBJ1-4; D unresolved. The CDR3 spans 13 residues. V was clipped by 7 bases and J by 3 bases, with 8 bases between them. CDR1 is KGHDR, CDR2 SFDVKD, per germline. CDR3 residues: CATSSYPNEKLFF. The CDR3 DNA follows: TGTGCCACCAGCTCCTATCCTAATGAAAAACTGTTTTTT.

This chain uses TRBV5-1 with TRBJ2-2, with D perhaps matching TRBD1 (6 bases). The V end was cut by 2 bases, the J end by 2 bases, with 16 bases between. The V gene's germline CDR1 is SGHRS and CDR2 YFSETQ. There are 17 residues in the CDR3. The CDR3 protein is CASSFGQGPFNTGELFF. For the CDR3, the DNA is TGCGCCAGCAGCTTCGGGCAGGGGCCGTTCAACACCGGGGAGCTGTTTTTT.

The chain uses TRBV19 and TRBJ2-1; TRBD1 agrees at 9 bases. The CDR3 is 15 residues long. Per germline, CDR1 LNHDA and CDR2 SQIVND (reference sequence). J gave up 0 bases and V 7 bases, and 4 bases lay outside the gene matches. The CDR3 coding sequence is TGTGCCAGTAATACAGGGGGCAGCTCCTACAATGAGCAGTTCTTC. As protein: CASNTGGSSYNEQFF.

V gene TRBV6-5 combines with J gene TRBJ1-2, with 10 positions matching TRBD1. With V trimmed by 1 base and J by 8 bases, 4 bases remained unmatched. The CDR3 length is 14 residues. Germline assignment: CDR1 MNHEY and CDR2 SVGAGI. The CDR3 region has the DNA TGTGCCAGCAGTTACTTAGGACAGGGGGGAGGCTACACCTTC. It is translated as CASSYLGQGGGYTF.

The chain couples TRBV4-1 to TRBJ1-6, with a tentative D call TRBD1 (6 bases). The ends were cut back, 1 base at V and 7 bases at J, with 17 bases in the middle. CDR1 and CDR2 from the germline V gene are MGHRA and YSYEKL. The CDR3 has 17 amino acids. CDR3 sequence reads: CASSQGSQGRANSPLHF. For the CDR3, the DNA is TGCGCCAGCAGCCAAGGCTCACAGGGCAGGGCGAATTCACCCCTCCACTTT.

The chain links TRBV7-8 to TRBJ1-2; no firm D call. CDR3 length: 13 amino acids. With 5 bases removed from V and 8 bases from J, the gap between germline ends came to 15 bases. Germline values: CDR1 SGHVS, CDR2 FQNEAQ. This CDR3 reads CASSPKLIKGYTF. As DNA, the CDR3 is TGTGCCAGCAGCCCGAAGCTAATCAAAGGCTACACCTTC.

This chain connects TRBV5-1 to TRBJ2-7, with D perhaps matching TRBD1 (7 bases). V was cut by 4 bases and J by 6 bases, with 17 bases left in between. Germline V gives CDR1 SGHRS, CDR2 YFSETQ. The CDR3 length is 14 residues. CDR3 region: CASSTETGRLEQYF. The CDR3 DNA sequence: TGCGCCAGCAGCACAGAGACAGGGAGGCTCGAGCAGTACTTC.

V and J are TRBV2 and TRBJ1-4; D is unclear. The CDR3 spans 14 residues. Trimming pared 3 bases from V and 3 bases from J, leaving 8 bases between. Looked up from germline, CDR1 is SNHLY and CDR2 is FYNNEI. CDR3 bases: TGTGCCAGCAGTGAGTCTGTAGCTAATGAAAAACTGTTTTTT. Its protein product is CASSESVANEKLFF. Looking up the rest from reference TRBV2 and TRBJ1-4 gives the full variable domain: EPEVTQTPSHQVTQMGQEVILRCVPISNHLYFYWYRQILGQKVEFLVSFYNNEISEKSEIFDDQFSVERPDGSNFTLKIRSTKLEDSAMYFCASSESVANEKLFFGSGTQLSVL.

This chain uses TRBV15 with TRBJ1-1; no firm D call. The CDR3 is 17 residues long. V was pared by 0 bases and J by 0 bases, with 14 bases between. From germline, CDR1 is LNHNV and CDR2 YYDKDF (reference sequence). The CDR3 loop is CATSRDFRAPLNTEAFF. In nucleotides, the CDR3 is TGTGCCACCAGCAGAGATTTTAGGGCCCCTTTGAACACTGAAGCTTTCTTT.

V gene TRBV6-5 combines with J gene TRBJ2-1, with TRBD1 matching over 7 bases. From germline, CDR1 is MNHEY and CDR2 SVGAGI. J gave up 0 bases and V 7 bases, and 6 bases lay outside the gene matches. CDR3 length equals 15 residues. This chain's CDR3 is CASMGQRSSYNEQFF. CDR3 DNA: TGTGCCAGCATGGGACAGAGGAGCTCCTACAATGAGCAGTTCTTC.

The rearrangement links TRBV18 to TRBJ2-6; 8 nucleotides agree with TRBD1. The V and J ends lost 3 bases and 0 bases, in that order; junction bases with no gene match: 7. There are 18 residues in the CDR3. Germline values: CDR1 KGHSH, CDR2 LQKENI. CDR3 protein: CASSPIRTGPSGANVLTF. The CDR3 DNA follows: TGTGCCAGCTCACCGATCCGGACAGGGCCCTCTGGGGCCAACGTCCTGACTTTC.

The chain joins TRBV9 to TRBJ2-6; D unresolved. This CDR3 has 13 residues. V was pared by 4 bases and J by 2 bases, with 4 bases between. From germline, CDR1 is SGDLS and CDR2 YYNGEE. The CDR3 loop is CASSSAGANVLTF. The CDR3 coding sequence is TGTGCCAGCAGCTCCGCTGGGGCCAACGTCCTGACTTTC.

This clone was seen once. J is TRBJ2-1 and V is TRBV5-3; D unresolved. TRBV5-3 is designated an ORF whose function remains uncertain. With 0 bases removed from V and 2 bases from J, the gap between germline ends came to 12 bases. The CDR3 has 16 amino acids. The CDR3 sequence is CARSLVERVPYNEQFF. The CDR3 DNA follows: TGTGCCAGAAGCTTGGTGGAGAGAGTGCCCTACAATGAGCAGTTCTTC.

The chain recombines TRBV7-2 with TRBJ1-6; D gene uncertain. Germline V CDR1 and CDR2: SGHTA, FQGNSA. The CDR3 runs 15 residues. V lost 0 bases, J lost 10 bases, and 13 bases lay in between. The CDR3 DNA reads TGTGCCAGCAGCTTAGCGGGATTTCCTAGCTCACCCCTCCACTTT. Protein product: CASSLAGFPSSPLHF. The variable domain in full, with the rest retrieved from reference TRBV7-2 and TRBJ1-6, is GAGVSQSPSNKVTEKGKDVELRCDPISGHTALYWYRQSLGQGLEFLIYFQGNSAPDKSGLPSDRFSAERTGGSVSTLTIQRTQQEDSAVYLCASSLAGFPSSPLHFGNGTRLTVT.

The chain is built from TRBV15 and TRBJ2-1, with D perhaps matching TRBD2 (5 bases). The CDR3 runs 15 residues. Trimming pared 1 base from V and 0 bases from J, leaving 7 bases between. Germline CDR1 LNHNV, CDR2 YYDKDF (reference sequence). The CDR3, as DNA: TGTGCCACCAGCAGAGCGGCGGGCTCCTACAATGAGCAGTTCTTC. It yields the protein CATSRAAGSYNEQFF. The whole variable domain, filled in from reference TRBV15 and TRBJ2-1, reads DAMVIQNPRYQVTQFGKPVTLSCSQTLNHNVMYWYQQKSSQAPKLLFHYYDKDFNNEADTPDNFQSRRPNTSFCFLDIRSPGLGDTAMYLCATSRAAGSYNEQFFGPGTRLTVL.

This clone was detected a few times. The V and J genes are TRBV10-2 and TRBJ2-3, with D hard to call. Germline CDR1 and CDR2: WSHSY and SAAADI. The length of the CDR3 is 14 residues. Trimming took 4 bases from V and 2 from J, leaving 10 bases between them. DNA of the CDR3: TGCGCCAGCAGTGCCGGCAGCACCACAGATACGCAGTATTTT. Its translation: CASSAGSTTDTQYF.

The chain uses TRBV10-1 and TRBJ2-3; possibly TRBD2 for D (6 bases). The length of the CDR3 is 14 residues. The ends were cut back, 4 bases at V and 1 base at J, with 9 bases in the middle. Germline V gene data show CDR1 as WNHNN and CDR2 as SYGVQD (reference sequence). CDR3 protein: CASSVSGGTDTQYF. CDR3 sequence (DNA): TGCGCCAGCAGTGTGTCGGGGGGCACAGATACGCAGTATTTT.

The genes are TRBV6-1 and TRBJ1-3; D may be TRBD1 (5 bases). From germline, CDR1 is MNHNS and CDR2 SASEGT. The length of the CDR3 is 18 residues. V was shortened by 0 bases and J by 2 bases, with 17 bases between the two germline ends. The chain's CDR3 is CASSEALQGWAAGNTIYF. The CDR3 DNA reads TGTGCCAGCAGTGAAGCGCTTCAGGGTTGGGCAGCTGGAAACACCATATATTTT.

This chain links TRBV10-3 with TRBJ2-3; D is unresolved. There are 13 residues in the CDR3. Trimming cost V 3 bases and J 4 bases, with 8 bases left between them. Germline V CDR1 and CDR2: ENHRY, SYGVKD. CDR3 nucleotide sequence: TGTGCCATCAGTGATTCCGCGCCAGATACGCAGTATTTT. Amino acid sequence: CAISDSAPDTQYF.

The chain carries TRBV4-1 and TRBJ2-2; 7 nucleotides align to TRBD2. The CDR3 is made up of 17 amino acids. Looked up from germline, CDR1 is MGHRA and CDR2 is YSYEKL. V lost 5 bases and J lost 2; bases outside the gene matches: 11. CDR3 loop: CASSYPRLAANTGELFF. The CDR3 nucleotides read TGCGCCAGCAGCTACCCCAGGCTAGCGGCAAACACCGGGGAGCTGTTTTTT.

The CDR3 sequence: CASCPYMDSNQPQHF. CDR3 nucleotides: TGTGCCAGCTGTCCCTACATGGATAGCAATCAGCCCCAGCATTTT. This rearrangement joins TRBV6-5 to TRBJ1-5, with unresolved D. Trimming cost V 8 bases and J 0 bases, with 14 bases left between them. Looked up from germline, CDR1 is MNHEY and CDR2 is SVGAGI. This CDR3 contains 15 residues.

V gene TRBV27 combines with J gene TRBJ2-7, with 10 bases matching TRBD2. V shed 3 bases, J shed 2 bases, and the junction held 10 bases outside the gene matches. Per germline, CDR1 MNHEY and CDR2 SMNVEV (reference sequence). This CDR3 region has 17 residues. The CDR3 nucleotides are TGTGCCAGCAGTTTTTCGATAGCGGGAGGCTTAGCCTACGAGCAGTACTTC. Amino acids: CASSFSIAGGLAYEQYF.

This clone was observed a few times. V and J are TRBV6-5 and TRBJ1-1; 7 bases are a match to TRBD1. The germline CDR1 and CDR2 sequences are MNHEY and SVGAGI. Trimming took 2 bases from V and 3 from J; bases not matched to a gene: 3. The CDR3 spans 14 residues. The CDR3: CASSYLGTDTEAFF. For the CDR3, the DNA is TGTGCCAGCAGTTACCTAGGGACAGACACTGAAGCTTTCTTT.

The V call is TRBV18, the J call TRBJ2-1; D uncertain. Trimming stripped 0 bases from V and 7 bases from J, with 7 bases between. In germline, CDR1 is KGHSH, CDR2 LQKENI. This CDR3 has 13 amino acids. This CDR3 reads CASSPPGENEQFF. In DNA form, the CDR3 reads TGTGCCAGCTCACCACCCGGAGAAAATGAGCAGTTCTTC.

The chain has TRBV23-1 and TRBJ2-1; D is undetermined. TRBV23-1 is an ORF, with its function uncertain. Trimming took 4 bases from V and 0 from J, leaving 10 bases between them. This CDR3 is 15 amino acids long. The CDR3 DNA reads TGCGCCAGCAGTCGAGTGCCGAGCTCCTACAATGAGCAGTTCTTC. Protein product: CASSRVPSSYNEQFF.

In this sample, this clone turned up a few times. V gene TRBV5-6 combines with J gene TRBJ2-7; 11 bases are a match to TRBD1. Trimming at V came to 3 bases and at J to 0 bases, leaving 5 bases not matched to a gene. The CDR3 is 16 amino acids. Per the germline V gene, CDR1 is SGHDT and CDR2 is YYEEEE. The CDR3 sequence: CASSSRGTGGSYEQYF. CDR3 DNA sequence: TGTGCCAGCAGCTCTCGCGGGACAGGGGGCTCCTACGAGCAGTACTTC.

This clone has only a few counts. V and J are TRBV5-1 and TRBJ1-4; no firm D call. The CDR3 runs 21 residues. The V and J ends lost 0 bases and 0 bases respectively, with 24 bases between them. Germline V CDR1 and CDR2: SGHRS, YFSETQ. Here the CDR3 reads CASSLVSFRPGTYATNEKLFF. In DNA form, the CDR3 reads TGCGCCAGCAGCTTGGTTTCTTTTCGTCCAGGAACTTATGCAACTAATGAAAAACTGTTTTTT. Drawing the rest from reference TRBV5-1 and TRBJ1-4, the complete variable domain is KAGVTQTPRYLIKTRGQQVTLSCSPISGHRSVSWYQQTPGQGLQFLFEYFSETQRNKGNFPGRFSGRQFSNSRSEMNVSTLELGDSALYLCASSLVSFRPGTYATNEKLFFGSGTQLSVL.